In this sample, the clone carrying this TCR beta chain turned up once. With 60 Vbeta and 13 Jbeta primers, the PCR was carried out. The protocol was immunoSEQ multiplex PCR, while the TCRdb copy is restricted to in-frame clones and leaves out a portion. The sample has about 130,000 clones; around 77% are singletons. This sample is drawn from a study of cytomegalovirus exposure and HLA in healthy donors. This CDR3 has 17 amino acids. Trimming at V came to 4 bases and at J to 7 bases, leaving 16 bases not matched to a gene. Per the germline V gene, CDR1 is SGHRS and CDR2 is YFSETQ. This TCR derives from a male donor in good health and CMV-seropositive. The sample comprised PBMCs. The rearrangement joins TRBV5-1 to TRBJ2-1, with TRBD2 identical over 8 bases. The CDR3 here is CASSPGPVAGLKNEQFF. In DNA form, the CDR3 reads TGCGCCAGCAGCCCGGGGCCCGTAGCGGGGTTGAAGAATGAGCAGTTCTTC.